This TCR beta chain appears in the sequencing data of a study of T cell responses to AZD1222 COVID-19 vaccine. The study's findings and limits: Baseline serostatus was positive in only six AZD1222 recipients.

Profiled with immunoSEQ multiplex PCR; TCRdb holds only in-frame clones, not every one. The table records about 120,000 clones, approximately 91% of them present only once. V dropped 0 bases and J dropped 1; count of bases not matched to a gene: 3. CDR1 and CDR2 (germline): LGHDT, YNNKEL (reference sequence). This CDR3 region has 16 residues. On this clone: Its antigen is as yet unknown.

This receptor was identified in an adult in good health. This rearrangement joins TRBV3-1 (or the pseudogene TRBV3-2) to TRBJ2-3; 8 nucleotides align to TRBD2. Sequenced here: peripheral blood, sampled on day 0 of AZD1222 vaccination. The DNA for the CDR3 is TGTGCCAGCAGCCAAGACGACGGGAGGGGCACAGATACGCAGTATTTT. Its protein product is CASSQDDGRGTDTQYF.